What follows are 5 T cell receptor beta chains derived from one specimen sequenced in a study of glioma-infiltrating T cells. The iRepertoire nested amplicon-rescue multiplex PCR amplified TCR alpha and beta CDR3s from RNA. TCRdb independently ran MiXCR on the multiplex PCR reads; one entry per CDR3 protein. The table shows roughly 100,000 distinct CDR3 sequences, with about 37% occurring only once. The sequencing input was glioma tissue, nonneoplastic brain tissue, or PBMCs (not recorded which). The source is a human donor with low-grade glioma or glioblastoma, undergoing nonglioma brain surgery, or in good health (not recorded which).

This clonotype came up a few times. V usage is TRBV5-5 and J usage is TRBJ2-7, with D unclear. Germline loops: CDR1 SGHKS, CDR2 YYEKEE (reference sequence). V was cut by 0 bases and J by 7 bases, with 14 bases left in between. The CDR3 contains 14 residues. The CDR3 DNA sequence: TGTGCCAGCAGCTTGGTTTTAAGAAACGCGGAGCAGTACTTC. This translates into CASSLVLRNAEQYF.

As to this clonotype: A much larger clonotype is one base distant, so this may be a read error. This chain joins TRBV7-3 and TRBJ2-6, with D tentatively TRBD1 or TRBD2 (5 bases each). The germline CDR1 and CDR2 sequences are SGHTA and FQGTGA. The CDR3 is 16 residues long. V lost 1 base and J lost 3, with 10 bases in between. DNA of the CDR3: TGTGCCAGCAGCTTAAATCCGGGGCTTGGGGCCAACGTCCTGACTTTC. This gives the protein CASSLNPGLGANVLTF.

The chain recombines TRBV7-2 with TRBJ2-1, with 12 bases aligning to TRBD2. The CDR3 covers 18 residues. Germline CDR1 and CDR2: SGHTA and FQGNSA. The junction had 14 bases not matched to a gene; V was cut back by 1 base and J by 10 bases. Here the CDR3 reads CASSLGTSGAVNFYEQFF. The CDR3 nucleotides read TGTGCCAGCAGCTTAGGGACTAGCGGGGCAGTTAATTTCTACGAGCAGTTCTTC.

This clonotype appeared once. One base away lies a much larger clone, so this may be a sequencing read error. The gene calls are TRBV11-2 and TRBJ2-4, with D unresolved. Germline-derived CDR1 and CDR2 are SGHAT and FQNNGV. The length of the CDR3 is 14 residues. CDR3 protein: CASRLVRRANIQYF. CDR3 sequence (DNA): TGTGCCAGCAGATTAGTGCGCAGAGCAAACATTCAGTACTTC.

By share of the sample, this clonotype is medium-sized (0.01 to 0.1%). V and J are TRBV6-5 and TRBJ1-2; D unclear. The germline CDR1 and CDR2 sequences are MNHEY and SVGAGI. This CDR3 has 13 amino acids. The germline V and J ends were trimmed by 2 bases and 3 bases, with 7 bases remaining between them. This CDR3 is CASSYHTDYGYTF. In DNA, the CDR3 is TGTGCCAGCAGTTACCACACCGACTATGGCTACACCTTC.